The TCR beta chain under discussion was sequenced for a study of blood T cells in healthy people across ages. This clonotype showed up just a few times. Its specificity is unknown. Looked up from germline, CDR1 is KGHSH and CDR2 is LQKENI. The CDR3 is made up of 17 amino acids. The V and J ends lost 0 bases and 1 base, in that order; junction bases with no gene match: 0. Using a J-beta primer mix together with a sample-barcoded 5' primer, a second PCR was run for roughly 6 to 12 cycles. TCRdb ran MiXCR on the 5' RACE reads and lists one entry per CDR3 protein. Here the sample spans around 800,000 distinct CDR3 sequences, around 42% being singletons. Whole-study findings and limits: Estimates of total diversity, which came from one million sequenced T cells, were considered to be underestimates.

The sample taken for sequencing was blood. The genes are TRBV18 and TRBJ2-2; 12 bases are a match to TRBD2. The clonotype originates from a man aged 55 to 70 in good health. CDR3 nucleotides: TGTGCCAGCTCACCACCGGGACTAGCGGGGAACACCGGGGAGCTGTTTTTT. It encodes CASSPPGLAGNTGELFF.